The 31 T cell receptor beta chains below come from one sample, sequenced in a study of shared clonotypes between healthy human individuals. Measured with immunoSEQ multiplex PCR; TCRdb has only the in-frame clones, and not every one. This table has approximately 110,000 clones, roughly 70% appearing once. The sample consisted of memory CD8+ T cells sorted from blood. Indicated subset: CD45RO+ cells pooled with CCR7-negative TemRA cells. The origin of the receptors is a woman in her 30s in good health.

This clone appeared once. J is TRBJ2-3 and V is TRBV25-1; D possibly corresponds to TRBD1 (5 bases). CDR1 and CDR2 (germline): MGHDK, SYGVNS. The CDR3 is 16 residues long. Trimming removed 5 bases from V and 0 bases from J, with 15 bases in between. CDR3 loop: CASSPDIPTSTDTQYF. The CDR3 DNA sequence: TGTGCCAGCAGTCCGGACATTCCAACTAGCACAGATACGCAGTATTTT.

This clone has more than one count but fewer than ten. Within the sample, other DNA sequences also encode this same CDR3. V is TRBV9 and J is TRBJ1-1; D ambiguous. This CDR3 is 13 amino acids long. Germline CDR1 SGDLS, CDR2 YYNGEE. The V end was cut by 0 bases, the J end by 1 base, with 4 bases between. CDR3 DNA sequence: TGTGCCAGCAGCGTAGCCGGGAACACTGAAGCTTTCTTT. Its protein product is CASSVAGNTEAFF.

V usage is TRBV6-1 and J usage is TRBJ2-2; tentatively, D is TRBD1 (6 bases). The length of the CDR3 is 14 residues. Trimming took off 7 bases at V and 1 base at J, with 10 bases between the two ends. Germline V gene lookup returns CDR1 MNHNS and CDR2 SASEGT. The CDR3 DNA reads as TGTGCCAGCATTCAGACAGGGAACACCGGGGAGCTGTTTTTT. Amino acid sequence: CASIQTGNTGELFF.

This clone has only a few counts. The V call is TRBV9, the J call TRBJ2-3, with 7 bases lining up with TRBD2. V lost 0 bases to trimming and J lost 2 bases; unmatched junction nucleotides: 3. CDR3 length: 15 residues. CDR1 is SGDLS, CDR2 YYNGEE, per germline. CDR3 coding DNA: TGTGCCAGCAGCGTAGGGGAGGGGATCACAGATACGCAGTATTTT. Translating it yields CASSVGEGITDTQYF.

The chain is built from TRBV27 and TRBJ1-2; no reliable D call. Germline V gene data show CDR1 as MNHEY and CDR2 as SMNVEV (reference sequence). The V and J ends lost 3 bases and 4 bases respectively, with 15 bases between them. CDR3 length: 15 amino acids. CDR3 amino acids: CASSFRGNGGYGYTF. DNA of the CDR3: TGTGCCAGCAGTTTTAGAGGGAACGGAGGCTATGGCTACACCTTC.

The rearrangement uses TRBV15 and TRBJ1-5; D unresolved. CDR1 and CDR2 (germline): LNHNV, YYDKDF (reference sequence). Trimming took 0 bases from V and 4 from J, leaving 13 bases between them. The CDR3 is 16 amino acids. This CDR3 is CATSREGWQENQPQHF. The CDR3 DNA follows: TGTGCCACCAGCAGAGAGGGGTGGCAGGAGAATCAGCCCCAGCATTTT.

This clone was detected a few times. The chain carries TRBV7-2 and TRBJ2-2; D unresolved. V was clipped by 5 bases and J by 3 bases, with 7 bases between them. The CDR3 consists of 13 residues. Per germline, CDR1 SGHTA and CDR2 FQGNSA. CDR3 sequence: CASSLPYTGELFF. The CDR3 DNA follows: TGTGCCAGCAGCCTACCTTACACCGGGGAGCTGTTTTTT.

The chain uses TRBV6-4 and TRBJ1-3; maybe TRBD1 (6 bases). The CDR3 is 17 residues long. Germline loops: CDR1 MRHNA, CDR2 SNTAGT. Trimming cost V 4 bases and J 0 bases, with 16 bases left between them. In DNA, the CDR3 is TGTGCCAGCAGTGCCTGGTTACAGGGCCCCTCTGGAAACACCATATATTTT. Protein product: CASSAWLQGPSGNTIYF.

This clone was recorded a few times. The chain is built from TRBV5-6 and TRBJ2-2, with TRBD1 matching over 8 bases. Per germline, CDR1 SGHDT and CDR2 YYEEEE. This CDR3 region has 15 residues. J gave up 1 base and V 4 bases, and 3 bases lay outside the gene matches. CDR3 region: CASSRQGLNTGELFF. The CDR3, as DNA: TGTGCCAGCAGCCGACAGGGGTTGAACACCGGGGAGCTGTTTTTT.

For the CDR3, the DNA is TGTGCCAGCAGCCAGGCAAAGCTGCTTTACAATGAGCAGTTCTTC. Its translation is CASSQAKLLYNEQFF. The V and J genes are TRBV4-2 and TRBJ2-1; D unclear. The CDR3 consists of 15 residues. V dropped 3 bases and J dropped 4 bases, with 13 bases sitting between them. Per the germline V gene, CDR1 is LGHNA and CDR2 is YNFKEQ.

This clone was detected a few times. The chain carries TRBV21-1 and TRBJ2-7; TRBD2 was called by the table and not checked on the DNA. TRBV21-1 is a pseudogene locus. This CDR3 region has 15 residues. The CDR3 is CASSKAIDSIYEQYF. The CDR3 region has the DNA TGTGCCAGCAGCAAAGCGATCGACTCCATCTACGAGCAGTACTTC.

The V gene is TRBV2, the J gene TRBJ1-1, with D hard to call. With 2 bases removed from V and 7 bases from J, the gap between germline ends came to 14 bases. The CDR3 is made up of 14 amino acids. Looked up from germline, CDR1 is SNHLY and CDR2 is FYNNEI. CDR3 region: CASSESLGSREAFF. CDR3 DNA sequence: TGTGCCAGCAGTGAAAGCTTGGGGAGCCGTGAAGCTTTCTTT.

The rearrangement uses TRBV28 and TRBJ1-2, with D possibly matching TRBD1 (5 bases). This CDR3 spans 14 amino acids. V lost 5 bases, J lost 3 bases, and 13 bases lay in between. The V gene's germline CDR1 is MDHEN and CDR2 SYDVKM. This CDR3 reads CASSTPDTYYGYTF. CDR3 bases: TGTGCCAGCAGTACCCCGGACACCTACTATGGCTACACCTTC.

The chain combines TRBV6-5 with TRBJ1-1; no definite D call. The V end lost 0 bases, the J end lost 8 bases, and 13 bases lay between the germline ends. CDR3 size: 14 residues. In germline, CDR1 is MNHEY, CDR2 SVGAGI. This CDR3 reads CASSYSGPSDEAFF. The CDR3 DNA is TGTGCCAGCAGTTACTCGGGCCCAAGCGACGAAGCTTTCTTT.

This clone was counted ten times or more. The chain is built from TRBV29-1 and TRBJ2-6; 7 bases line up with TRBD1. Germline assignment: CDR1 SQVTM and CDR2 ANQGSEA. The CDR3 totals 15 residues. Germline trimming cut 6 bases from V and 0 bases from J; bases unmatched to any gene: 5. CDR3 protein: CSVSGQPSGANVLTF. CDR3 DNA: TGCAGCGTCTCGGGACAGCCCTCTGGGGCCAACGTCCTGACTTTC.

This clone was picked up one time. Relative to the germline gene, one junction end is altered; a read error may explain this. The CDR3 is CASAYRFGQGSSEQYF. DNA for the CDR3: TGTGCCAGCGCCTACCGATTTGGACAGGGTTCCTCCGAGCAGTACTTC. The rearrangement links TRBV14 to TRBJ2-7; 8 bases match TRBD1. Germline CDR1 and CDR2: SGHDN and FVKESK. This CDR3 region has 16 residues.

The count of this clone is one. The rearrangement joins TRBV4-2 to TRBJ2-2; 12 nucleotides match TRBD2. This CDR3 spans 17 amino acids. V lost 4 bases and J lost 3; bases outside the gene matches: 6. Germline V CDR1 and CDR2: LGHNA, YNFKEQ. The CDR3 here is CASSLTSGRTYTGELFF. The CDR3 bases are TGTGCCAGCAGCCTTACTAGCGGGAGGACGTACACCGGGGAGCTGTTTTTT.

The chain recombines TRBV6-5 with TRBJ1-4, with D unclear. V lost 0 bases to trimming and J lost 11 bases, with 16 bases between them. The CDR3 loop spans 15 amino acids. The germline CDR1 and CDR2 sequences are MNHEY and SVGAGI. CDR3 residues: CASSYSFTEPPKLFF. The DNA of the CDR3 is TGTGCCAGCAGTTACTCGTTTACAGAACCACCTAAACTGTTTTTT.

The chain links TRBV5-1 to TRBJ2-7, with D uncertain. Trimming left V 4 bases short and J 6 bases short, with 11 bases between. The germline V gene has CDR1 SGHRS and CDR2 YFSETQ. The CDR3 sequence is 12 residues long. CDR3 coding DNA: TGCGCCAGCAGCATGCATTTAGGCGAGCAGTACTTC. Translated, it gives CASSMHLGEQYF.

The chain is built from TRBV25-1 and TRBJ2-3; the D call may be TRBD1 or TRBD2 (5 bases each). This CDR3 comprises 16 residues. Trimming took 0 bases from V and 5 from J, leaving 15 bases between them. Germline CDR1 reads MGHDK; CDR2 reads SYGVNS. The CDR3 coding sequence is TGTGCCAGCAGTGAATATGGGGGAGACGGAATAGATACGCAGTATTTT. Protein product: CASSEYGGDGIDTQYF.

This clone was picked up a small number of times. The J gene is TRBJ2-1, the V gene TRBV16, with a weak D call TRBD2 (6 bases). Germline V gene sequence: CDR1 KGHSY, CDR2 FQNENV. CDR3 length equals 12 residues. Trimming took off 0 bases at V and 9 bases at J, with 6 bases between the two ends. The CDR3 DNA reads as TGTGCCAGCAGCCAATCGGGAGGTGAGCAGTTCTTC. It specifies CASSQSGGEQFF.

This clone has only a few counts. The chain uses TRBV9 and TRBJ2-3, with D maybe TRBD2 (6 bases). This CDR3 is built from 16 residues. Germline lookup yields CDR1 SGDLS and CDR2 YYNGEE. V was trimmed by 0 bases and J by 0 bases, leaving 11 bases between them. The CDR3 loop reads CASSVDLAPSTDTQYF. The CDR3 region has the DNA TGTGCCAGCAGCGTAGACCTAGCGCCTAGCACAGATACGCAGTATTTT.

The chain uses TRBV7-9 and TRBJ2-7, with a tentative D call TRBD2 (5 bases). Trimming removed 0 bases at V and 3 bases at J, with 15 bases between. CDR3 length: 16 residues. Germline V gives CDR1 SEHNR, CDR2 FQNEAQ (reference sequence). CDR3 in amino acids: CASSLATGGLDYEQYF. CDR3 coding DNA: TGTGCCAGCAGCTTAGCGACGGGCGGGTTGGACTACGAGCAGTACTTC.

The V and J genes are TRBV19 and TRBJ1-1; 12 nucleotides match TRBD1. This CDR3 is built from 15 residues. The germline CDR1 and CDR2 sequences are LNHDA and SQIVND (reference sequence). Trimming at V came to 3 bases and at J to 5 bases, leaving 4 bases not matched to a gene. Written as DNA, the CDR3 is TGTGCCAGTAGTATTGGGACAGGGGGCCATACTGAAGCTTTCTTT. This translates into CASSIGTGGHTEAFF.

The V call is TRBV27, the J call TRBJ2-7; the match to TRBD2 covers 7 bases. J lost 3 bases, V lost 4 bases, and 12 bases had no gene match. The germline gives CDR1 MNHEY, CDR2 SMNVEV (reference sequence). The CDR3 extends over 16 amino acids. The CDR3 spells CASSSTQRDYSYEQYF. The CDR3 DNA reads as TGTGCCAGCAGTTCAACCCAGCGGGACTACAGCTACGAGCAGTACTTC.

The gene calls are TRBV9 and TRBJ2-7, with TRBD2 identical over 9 bases. Germline V gene data show CDR1 as SGDLS and CDR2 as YYNGEE. Trimming cost V 2 bases and J 6 bases; bases outside gene matches: 9. The CDR3 extends over 15 amino acids. CDR3 nucleotides: TGTGCCAGCAGCGTGGGTAGCGGGAGTATGGGCGAGCAGTACTTC. Translated, it gives CASSVGSGSMGEQYF.

This clone showed up many times. V and J are TRBV9 and TRBJ2-1; D gene uncertain. V lost 0 bases and J 6 bases, leaving 7 bases between the germline ends. Germline CDR1 and CDR2: SGDLS and YYNGEE. This CDR3 contains 13 residues. The CDR3 nucleotides read TGTGCCAGCAGCGTAGTGGAATCCAATGAGCAGTTCTTC. Protein: CASSVVESNEQFF.

This clone has ten or more counts. Other DNA sequences in the same sample also yield this CDR3. The chain recombines TRBV28 with TRBJ2-4; perhaps TRBD2 as D (5 bases). Deletions cut 1 base from V and 0 bases from J, with 13 bases between. Germline CDR1 MDHEN, CDR2 SYDVKM. There are 17 residues in the CDR3. DNA for the CDR3: TGTGCCAGCAGTTTATTATCTTTGCGGGCAGCCAAAAACATTCAGTACTTC. This codes for CASSLLSLRAAKNIQYF.

This clone was seen only a few times. The rearrangement uses TRBV28 and TRBJ2-6, with D possibly TRBD2 on 6 matching bases. Trimming took off 3 bases at V and 0 bases at J, with 6 bases between the two ends. CDR3 length: 15 amino acids. CDR1 is MDHEN, CDR2 SYDVKM, per germline. The CDR3 loop reads CASSLRDSGANVLTF. For the CDR3, the DNA is TGTGCCAGCAGTTTGCGGGACTCTGGGGCCAACGTCCTGACTTTC.

The chain couples TRBV30 to TRBJ2-5; 10 bases match TRBD2. The germline CDR1 and CDR2 sequences are GTSNPN and SVGIG (reference sequence). The CDR3 extends over 14 amino acids. Trimming removed 4 bases from V and 3 bases from J; junction bases left unmatched: 5. In nucleotides, the CDR3 is TGTGCCTGGAATCTCCTAGCGGGAGAAGAGACCCAGTACTTC. Amino acid sequence: CAWNLLAGEETQYF. Based on the CDR3 plus reference TRBV30 and TRBJ2-5, the full variable domain is SQTIHQWPATLVQPVGSPLSLECTVEGTSNPNLYWYRQAAGRGLQLLFYSVGIGQISSEVPQNLSASRPQDRQFILSSKKLLLSDSGFYLCAWNLLAGEETQYFGPGTRLLVL.

This clone was seen a few times. The chain employs TRBV25-1 and TRBJ2-7; D may be TRBD1 (7 bases). The CDR3 spans 13 residues. V shed 3 bases and J shed 4 bases, with 10 bases lying between them. CDR1 MGHDK and CDR2 SYGVNS come from the germline V gene. CDR3 in DNA: TGTGCCAGCAGTGACAGGGGGGCATACGAGCAGTACTTC. Translation: CASSDRGAYEQYF.